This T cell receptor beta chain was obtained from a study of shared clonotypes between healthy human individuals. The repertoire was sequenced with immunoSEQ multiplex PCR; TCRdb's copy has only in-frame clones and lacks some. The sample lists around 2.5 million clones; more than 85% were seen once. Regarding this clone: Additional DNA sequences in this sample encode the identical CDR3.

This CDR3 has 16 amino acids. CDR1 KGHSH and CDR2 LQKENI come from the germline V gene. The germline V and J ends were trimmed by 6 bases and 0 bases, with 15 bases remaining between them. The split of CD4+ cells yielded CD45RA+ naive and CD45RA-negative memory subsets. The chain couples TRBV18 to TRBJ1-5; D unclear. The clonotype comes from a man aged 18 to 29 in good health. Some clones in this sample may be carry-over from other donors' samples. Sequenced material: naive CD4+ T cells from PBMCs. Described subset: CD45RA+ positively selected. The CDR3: CASSPSGLNSNQPQHF. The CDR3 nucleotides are TGTGCCAGCTCCCCAAGCGGACTAAATAGCAATCAGCCCCAGCATTTT.